The 20 T cell receptor beta chains below were found in one sample sequenced in a study of identical twins. TCRdb recomputed calls from the 5' RACE reads with MiXCR, one row per CDR3 protein. The sample lists 1,800,000 or so distinct CDR3 sequences, more than 30% occurring once. Material for sequencing was cord blood. These receptors all stem from a newborn girl in good health.

The chain employs TRBV24-1 and TRBJ2-1, with TRBD2 matching over 7 bases. The CDR3 runs to 16 residues. CDR1 is KGHDR and CDR2 is SFDVKD in the germline V gene. V trimming: 3 bases; J trimming: 13 bases; junction bases outside the gene matches: 17. The CDR3 spells CATSDRLGEGKETQFF. The CDR3 DNA reads as TGTGCCACCAGTGATCGGCTGGGGGAGGGAAAAGAGACCCAGTTCTTC.

The chain links TRBV10-3 to TRBJ2-5, with D possibly TRBD2 on 6 matching bases. There are 14 residues in the CDR3. Germline CDR1 reads ENHRY; CDR2 reads SYGVKD. The ends were cut back, 0 bases at V and 11 bases at J, with 16 bases in the middle. CDR3 sequence reads: CAISESRREGEQYF. The CDR3 nucleotides read TGTGCCATCAGTGAGTCGCGGAGGGAAGGTGAGCAGTACTTC.

The sample holds a few counts of this clonotype. The rearrangement uses TRBV5-5 and TRBJ2-4; no clear D gene. The V gene's germline CDR1 is SGHKS and CDR2 YYEKEE (reference sequence). Trimming took off 1 base at V and 0 bases at J, with 8 bases between the two ends. This CDR3 is 15 amino acids long. The CDR3 protein is CASSLLFPAKNIQYF. As DNA, the CDR3 is TGTGCCAGCAGCTTGCTGTTCCCAGCCAAAAACATTCAGTACTTC.

This sequence joins TRBV20-1 and TRBJ1-2; the D gene is possibly TRBD1 (6 bases). The length of the CDR3 is 13 residues. The V end lost 1 base, the J end lost 4 bases, and 10 bases lay between the germline ends. Germline lookup yields CDR1 DFQATT and CDR2 SNEGSKA (reference sequence). CDR3 region: CSARGDIAYGYTF. The CDR3 region has the DNA TGCAGTGCTAGAGGGGACATTGCCTATGGCTACACCTTC.

J is TRBJ2-5 and V is TRBV29-1; 7 bases fit TRBD2. The end of the DNA aligns better with TRBJ2-1, so the J call may be wrong. The CDR3 extends over 12 amino acids. CDR1 is SQVTM, CDR2 ANQGSEA, per germline. The CDR3 DNA reads as TGCAGCGTCCGGGACTATCAAGAGACCCAGTTCTTC. This translates into CSVRDYQETQFF.

The DNA for the CDR3 is TGTGCCAGCTCACCGACGAGGGAGGAAAAACTGTTTTTT. It codes for CASSPTREEKLFF. The chain has TRBV18 and TRBJ1-4; D not resolved. Looked up from germline, CDR1 is KGHSH and CDR2 is LQKENI. With 3 bases removed from V and 8 bases from J, the gap between germline ends came to 10 bases. The CDR3 runs to 13 residues.

This clonotype was counted a few times. The chain employs TRBV5-1 and TRBJ2-5; no clear D. Looked up from germline, CDR1 is SGHRS and CDR2 is YFSETQ. The V and J ends lost 4 bases and 5 bases respectively, with 12 bases between them. This CDR3 is 13 amino acids long. The CDR3 coding sequence is TGCGCCAGCAGCCAATTCCTTGGGGAGACCCAGTACTTC. Encoded protein: CASSQFLGETQYF.

The chain employs TRBV6-2 or TRBV6-3 and TRBJ1-1, with D unresolved. The ends were cut back, 0 bases at V and 7 bases at J, with 12 bases in the middle. The germline V gene has CDR1 MNHEY and CDR2 SVGEGT. This CDR3 region has 14 residues. CDR3 region: CASSYSLVRGEAFF. DNA for the CDR3: TGTGCCAGCAGTTACTCTTTAGTCCGGGGTGAAGCTTTCTTT.

The genes are TRBV5-1 and TRBJ2-3, with 7 bases matching TRBD2. V was clipped by 0 bases and J by 3 bases; unmatched bases: 7. The CDR3 is 16 residues long. CDR1 SGHRS and CDR2 YFSETQ come from the germline V gene. CDR3: CASSLGAGPGTDTQYF. In DNA form, the CDR3 reads TGCGCCAGCAGCTTGGGAGCGGGGCCAGGAACAGATACGCAGTATTTT.

The chain couples TRBV20-1 to TRBJ1-1, with no clear D. The germline V and J ends were trimmed by 1 base and 1 base, with 10 bases remaining between them. Germline CDR1 and CDR2: DFQATT and SNEGSKA (reference sequence). This CDR3 has 14 residues. CDR3 DNA sequence: TGCAGTGCTAGAGGAGGAGGAGGGAACACTGAAGCTTTCTTT. It is translated as CSARGGGGNTEAFF.

V usage is TRBV20-1 and J usage is TRBJ2-1; a possible D gene is TRBD2 (7 bases). The V end lost 5 bases, the J end lost 5 bases, and 13 bases lay between the germline ends. CDR1 and CDR2 (germline): DFQATT, SNEGSKA (reference sequence). CDR3 length equals 13 residues. CDR3 coding DNA: TGCAGTGCTCCGGGGGGCCCCAACAATGAGCAGTTCTTC. Encoded protein: CSAPGGPNNEQFF.

This clonotype was observed a handful of times. The V call is TRBV12-3 or TRBV12-4, the J call TRBJ2-7; D perhaps matches TRBD1 (6 bases). V shed 2 bases and J shed 6 bases, with 11 bases lying between them. This CDR3 spans 13 amino acids. The CDR3 DNA reads as TGTGCCAGCAGTTTACCGGGACAATCCGAGCAGTACTTC. The encoded protein is CASSLPGQSEQYF.

This clonotype appeared a few times. The rearrangement links TRBV20-1 to TRBJ1-6, with 10 nucleotides matching TRBD1. With V trimmed by 3 bases and J by 7 bases, 3 bases remained unmatched. From germline, CDR1 is DFQATT and CDR2 SNEGSKA (reference sequence). This CDR3 has 14 residues. DNA of the CDR3: TGCAGTGCTAGGGACAGGGGGTCCAATTCACCCCTCCACTTT. Amino acids: CSARDRGSNSPLHF.

The chain is built from TRBV11-2 and TRBJ2-5; D might be TRBD1 (6 bases). The V and J ends lost 5 bases and 3 bases respectively, with 13 bases between them. This CDR3 contains 14 residues. Looked up from germline, CDR1 is SGHAT and CDR2 is FQNNGV. The CDR3 nucleotides read TGTGCCAGCAGCCCCCGGAGGACAGAAGAGACCCAGTACTTC. This translates into CASSPRRTEETQYF.

This clonotype appeared once. This chain joins TRBV20-1 and TRBJ1-1; 7 positions agree with TRBD1. The CDR3 length is 14 residues. V was clipped by 3 bases and J by 6 bases; unmatched bases: 10. Germline CDR1 DFQATT, CDR2 SNEGSKA (reference sequence). The CDR3 is CSASPSTGWAEAFF. The CDR3 nucleotides read TGCAGTGCTAGCCCTTCGACAGGGTGGGCTGAAGCTTTCTTT.

The chain has TRBV5-1 and TRBJ2-5; no clear D gene. Germline CDR1 is SGHRS and CDR2 is YFSETQ. V was clipped by 4 bases and J by 3 bases, with 16 bases between them. The length of the CDR3 is 15 residues. The CDR3 is CASSHRTATEETQYF. CDR3 DNA sequence: TGCGCCAGCAGCCACCGGACGGCTACTGAAGAGACCCAGTACTTC.

In regard to this clonotype: Here the CDR3 omits its conserved ending phenylalanine or tryptophan, so a read error is the likely source. The chain employs TRBV20-1 and TRBJ1-2; the D is unclear. The CDR3 runs 11 residues. Germline CDR1 DFQATT, CDR2 SNEGSKA (reference sequence). V lost 4 bases and J lost 2, with 5 bases in between. In DNA form, the CDR3 reads TGCAGTGCTAAACAAAACTATGGCTACACCTTA. Its protein is CSAKQNYGYTL.

This clonotype appeared a few times. CDR3 sequence: CSARDYSTNEQFF. As DNA, the CDR3 is TGCAGTGCTAGAGATTATTCTACCAATGAGCAGTTCTTC. The J gene is TRBJ2-1, the V gene TRBV20-1; D ambiguous. The length of the CDR3 is 13 residues. Between the trimmed V and J ends, which lost 0 bases and 6 bases, there was a span of 9 bases. Germline assignment: CDR1 DFQATT and CDR2 SNEGSKA (reference sequence).

This clonotype has a handful of counts. V is TRBV2 and J is TRBJ2-5; 11 positions match TRBD1. V lost 5 bases to trimming and J lost 1 base; unmatched junction nucleotides: 9. Germline V gene lookup returns CDR1 SNHLY and CDR2 FYNNEI. There are 17 residues in the CDR3. CDR3: CASSKERTGGGQETQYF. The CDR3, as DNA: TGTGCCAGCAGTAAAGAGAGGACAGGGGGCGGCCAAGAGACCCAGTACTTC.

The rearrangement uses TRBV4-1 and TRBJ2-7; TRBD2 matches at 7 bases. The germline CDR1 and CDR2 sequences are MGHRA and YSYEKL. The CDR3 spans 15 residues. Trimming cost V 1 base and J 7 bases; bases outside gene matches: 10. CDR3 residues: CASSQVAGPGREQYF. In nucleotides, the CDR3 is TGCGCCAGCAGCCAAGTAGCGGGCCCGGGTAGGGAGCAGTACTTC.